What follows describes a single T cell receptor (beta chain). The data were obtained in a study of blood T cell repertoires in COVID-19. Germline V gene sequence: CDR1 MNHEY, CDR2 SVGEGT. This CDR3 has 16 residues. The junction had 14 bases not matched to a gene; V was cut back by 6 bases and J by 4 bases. Produced via immunoSEQ multiplex PCR; TCRdb's table is partial and in-frame only. Of about 88,000 clones detected, around 90% appear once; the ten largest clones hold about 1.7%. Sequencing was carried out using peripheral blood. The sequence derives from a human donor with active COVID-19. The donor label of this sample is uncertain. The chain employs TRBV6-2 or TRBV6-3 and TRBJ1-1, with 7 bases fitting TRBD1. The DNA for the CDR3 is TGTGCCAGCAGCCCTACTCGACAGGGTGACGGCACTGAAGCTTTCTTT. Translating it yields CASSPTRQGDGTEAFF.